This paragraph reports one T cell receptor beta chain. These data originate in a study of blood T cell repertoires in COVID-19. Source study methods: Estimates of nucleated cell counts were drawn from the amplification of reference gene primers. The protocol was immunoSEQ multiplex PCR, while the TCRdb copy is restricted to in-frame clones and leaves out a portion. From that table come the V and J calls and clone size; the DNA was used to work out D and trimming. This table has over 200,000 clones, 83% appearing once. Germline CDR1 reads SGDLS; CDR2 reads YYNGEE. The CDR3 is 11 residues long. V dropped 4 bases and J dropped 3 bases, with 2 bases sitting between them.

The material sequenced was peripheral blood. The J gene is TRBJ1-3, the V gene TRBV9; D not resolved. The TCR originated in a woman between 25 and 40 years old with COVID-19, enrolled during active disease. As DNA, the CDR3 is TGTGCCAGCAGCTATGGAAACACCATATATTTT. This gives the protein CASSYGNTIYF.